Presented here are 14 T cell receptor beta chains from one specimen sequenced in a study of HIV-infected children after antiretroviral therapy interruption (dated by TCRdb to the late 2010s). Reading the label with the study, this specimen's treatment or condition is: PENTA 11 planned treatment interruption arm or continuous ART arm. Library preparation was by 3' RACE. This sample was sequenced with an Illumina MiSeq. To correct PCR amplification bias, TCR libraries were generated from RNA with a 3' RACE protocol that used unique molecular identifiers. TCRdb reanalyzed the raw reads on its own, using fastp at Q25 for trimming and MiXCR for clone calling, and kept in-frame beta chains. Merged by CDR3 protein, the rows form single entries marked with the most common genes and DNA. This sample comprises 40,000 to 50,000 distinct CDR3 sequences, approximately 4.3% of them detected only once. Roughly 0.7% of the sample belongs to the ten largest clones.

The sequencing here drew on CD45RA+ CD4+ T cells from PBMCs, pooled from several time points, taken from a donor given antiretroviral therapy, either interrupted or continuous. The sample's cell subset or site label is to be understood as: naive CD4+ CD45RA+ CD45RO- T cells. These receptors came from a pool of human donors with HIV.

This clonotype was picked up many times. V and J are TRBV10-3 and TRBJ1-1; D gene uncertain. V was pared by 6 bases and J by 5 bases, with 22 bases between. Germline V gives CDR1 ENHRY, CDR2 SYGVKD. The CDR3 is made up of 16 amino acids. The CDR3 loop reads CAISALPSKTATEAFF. Here the CDR3 DNA reads TGTGCCATCAGCGCGCTTCCGAGCAAAACGGCGACTGAAGCTTTCTTT.

This clonotype has just a few counts. The V gene is TRBV20-1, the J gene TRBJ1-1; D unclear. This CDR3 has 12 amino acids. CDR1 and CDR2 (germline): DFQATT, SNEGSKA (reference sequence). The V end was cut by 1 base, the J end by 9 bases, with 12 bases between. The CDR3 nucleotides read TGCAGTGCTAGAGCTGCGGGGAATCAAGCTTTCTTT. Its translation: CSARAAGNQAFF.

This clonotype was seen only a few times. The chain recombines TRBV5-1 with TRBJ1-6; D gene uncertain. The germline CDR1 and CDR2 sequences are SGHRS and YFSETQ. Trimming removed 4 bases at V and 7 bases at J, with 6 bases between. The CDR3 runs 12 residues. The CDR3 nucleotides read TGCGCCAGCAGCCCGGGAAATTCACCCCTCCACTTT. Translating it yields CASSPGNSPLHF. Filled out from reference TRBV5-1 and TRBJ1-6, the complete variable domain reads KAGVTQTPRYLIKTRGQQVTLSCSPISGHRSVSWYQQTPGQGLQFLFEYFSETQRNKGNFPGRFSGRQFSNSRSEMNVSTLELGDSALYLCASSPGNSPLHFGNGTRLTVT.

By sample fraction, this clonotype is medium-sized. The chain is built from TRBV6-4 and TRBJ1-2; D perhaps matches TRBD1 (6 bases). The V end was cut by 4 bases, the J end by 2 bases, with 8 bases between. There are 13 residues in the CDR3. Per germline, CDR1 MRHNA and CDR2 SNTAGT. As DNA, the CDR3 is TGTGCCAGCAGTGCCGGACAGAACTATGGCTACACCTTC. Its translation: CASSAGQNYGYTF.

This clonotype was observed at least ten times. J is TRBJ1-1 and V is TRBV20-1; a possible D gene is TRBD1 (5 bases). Per the germline V gene, CDR1 is DFQATT and CDR2 is SNEGSKA (reference sequence). The CDR3 runs 14 residues. Trimming removed 0 bases from V and 6 bases from J, with 14 bases in between. The CDR3 coding sequence is TGCAGTGCTAGAGATGGGATTGGGGGAGCTGAAGCTTTCTTT. Amino acids: CSARDGIGGAEAFF.

This clonotype was observed many times. The rearrangement uses TRBV11-2 and TRBJ2-1; the D gene is possibly TRBD1 (6 bases). The V gene lost 5 bases and the J gene lost 0 bases, with 14 bases spanning the gap. The CDR3 runs to 16 residues. Germline V gene lookup returns CDR1 SGHAT and CDR2 FQNNGV. As DNA, the CDR3 is TGTGCCAGCAGCACCCGACAGGTTAACTCCTACAATGAGCAGTTCTTC. Translating gives CASSTRQVNSYNEQFF.

In this sample, this clonotype turned up many times. The rearrangement uses TRBV20-1 and TRBJ2-2; D possibly uses TRBD1 or TRBD2 (5 bases each). V gave up 0 bases and J gave up 2 bases, with 13 bases separating them. Germline V gene data show CDR1 as DFQATT and CDR2 as SNEGSKA (reference sequence). This CDR3 is built from 16 residues. As DNA, the CDR3 is TGCAGTGCTAGAGACATCCGGGACGGCAACACCGGGGAGCTGTTTTTT. Its translation is CSARDIRDGNTGELFF.

This clonotype has at least ten counts. The J gene is TRBJ2-7, the V gene TRBV6-5, with D possibly called TRBD1 or TRBD2 (5 bases each). CDR3 length equals 14 residues. V lost 6 bases, J lost 4 bases, and 16 bases lay in between. In germline, CDR1 is MNHEY, CDR2 SVGAGI. The CDR3 coding sequence is TGTGCCAGCAGGCGGTCCGAGGGGACGTACGAGCAGTACTTC. Protein sequence: CASRRSEGTYEQYF.

The chain is built from TRBV29-1 and TRBJ1-1; no clear D. CDR1 and CDR2 from the germline V gene are SQVTM and ANQGSEA. This CDR3 has 14 amino acids. V lost 2 bases and J lost 1, with 11 bases in between. CDR3 protein: CSVESVTANTEAFF. DNA for the CDR3: TGCAGCGTTGAATCCGTGACGGCGAACACTGAAGCTTTCTTT.

This chain connects TRBV7-6 to TRBJ2-1; D is uncertain. Germline V gene sequence: CDR1 SGHVS, CDR2 FNYEAQ. CDR3 length: 16 amino acids. Trimming removed 3 bases from V and 0 bases from J, with 12 bases in between. The DNA for the CDR3 is TGTGCCAGCAGCTTTAGCCCGGCCGCCTCCTACAATGAGCAGTTCTTC. This codes for CASSFSPAASYNEQFF.

In this sample, this clonotype turned up many times. The junction departs from germline at one end; a sequencing error may be responsible. V is TRBV20-1 and J is TRBJ1-6, with no clear D. The germline V gene encodes CDR1 DFQATT and CDR2 SNEGSKA (reference sequence). The CDR3 consists of 12 residues. The CDR3 protein is CASSDWDSPLHF. CDR3 in DNA: TGTGCTAGTTCGGATTGGGATTCACCCCTCCACTTT.

This clonotype was found many times. This chain uses TRBV29-1 with TRBJ2-2; 7 nucleotides align to TRBD1. The germline CDR1 and CDR2 sequences are SQVTM and ANQGSEA. The CDR3 length is 14 residues. V lost 7 bases and J lost 3; bases outside the gene matches: 8. The CDR3 DNA reads as TGCAGCGCCACCGGTGGGACAGACACCGGGGAGCTGTTTTTT. Translated: CSATGGTDTGELFF.

There are many counts of this clonotype. The gene calls are TRBV24-1 and TRBJ1-2; D is undetermined. The germline V and J ends were trimmed by 4 bases and 4 bases, with 12 bases remaining between them. The CDR3 sequence is 14 residues long. Per the germline V gene, CDR1 is KGHDR and CDR2 is SFDVKD. This CDR3 is CATSDPSWGYGYTF. The CDR3 DNA follows: TGTGCCACCAGTGACCCATCCTGGGGCTATGGCTACACCTTC.

A few counts support this clonotype. V is TRBV28 and J is TRBJ2-5, with 10 bases fitting TRBD2. The V and J ends lost 5 bases and 7 bases, in that order; junction bases with no gene match: 10. Germline lookup yields CDR1 MDHEN and CDR2 SYDVKM. The CDR3 is made up of 15 amino acids. The CDR3, as DNA: TGTGCCAGCAGTCCAAGCGGGGGGGCCGTGGGGACCCAGTACTTC. Translated, it gives CASSPSGGAVGTQYF.